The 19 T cell receptor beta chains listed next were all sequenced from one sample in a study of brain T cells in children with intractable seizures. Generated by immunoSEQ multiplex PCR, the TCRdb table keeps only in-frame clones and is missing some. The sample has fewer than 150,000 clones; around 94% are singletons. The source was peripheral blood, collected at surgery. The source of these receptors is a boy younger than two with hemimegalencephaly and intractable seizures.

The V gene is TRBV10-3, the J gene TRBJ2-3, with 7 bases identical to TRBD2. CDR3 length equals 16 residues. The junction had 9 bases not matched to a gene; V was cut back by 6 bases and J by 0 bases. Germline assignment: CDR1 ENHRY and CDR2 SYGVKD. The chain's CDR3 is CAIRALAVHSTDTQYF. The CDR3 DNA reads as TGTGCCATCAGGGCCCTAGCGGTTCATAGCACAGATACGCAGTATTTT.

This clone was recorded once. This chain connects TRBV7-3 to TRBJ2-1, with D unclear. The V and J ends lost 5 bases and 6 bases respectively, with 14 bases between them. The CDR3 spans 14 residues. Germline V lookup: CDR1 SGHTA, CDR2 FQGTGA. Written as DNA, the CDR3 is TGTGCCAGCAGCCTTACACATTGGGGCAATGAGCAGTTCTTC. This gives the protein CASSLTHWGNEQFF.

V and J are TRBV19 and TRBJ2-1; 8 bases map to TRBD2. Germline values: CDR1 LNHDA, CDR2 SQIVND (reference sequence). The length of the CDR3 is 13 residues. J lost 8 bases, V lost 5 bases, and 5 bases had no gene match. As DNA, the CDR3 is TGTGCCAGTAGTCCAGCGGGAGCATATGAGCAGTTCTTC. It yields the protein CASSPAGAYEQFF.

This sequence joins TRBV6-5 and TRBJ1-2; perhaps TRBD1 as D (5 bases). The CDR3 has 14 amino acids. CDR1 MNHEY and CDR2 SVGAGI come from the germline V gene. Trimming stripped 6 bases from V and 4 bases from J, with 15 bases between. The CDR3 DNA is TGTGCCAGCAGCCTGGGACGGGGCTCCTATGGCTACACCTTC. Amino acid sequence: CASSLGRGSYGYTF.

The chain has TRBV5-4 and TRBJ2-2; TRBD2 aligns across 9 bases. The CDR3 has 16 amino acids. The junction had 12 bases not matched to a gene; V was cut back by 4 bases and J by 8 bases. CDR1 SGHNT and CDR2 YYREEE come from the germline V gene (reference sequence). CDR3 amino acids: CASSPGFAGGAGELFF. Here the CDR3 DNA reads TGTGCCAGCAGCCCTGGTTTTGCGGGAGGGGCGGGGGAGCTGTTTTTT.

V and J are TRBV29-1 and TRBJ2-7; D is uncertain. This CDR3 has 13 amino acids. The germline V gene has CDR1 SQVTM and CDR2 ANQGSEA. Trimming cost V 7 bases and J 4 bases, with 17 bases left between them. CDR3 DNA sequence: TGCAGCGCCGTCGCGAGCCCACGGTACGAGCAGTACTTC. It is translated as CSAVASPRYEQYF.

This clone has just a few counts. The rearrangement uses TRBV24-1 and TRBJ2-7, with D maybe TRBD1 (5 bases). Trimming stripped 4 bases from V and 2 bases from J, with 17 bases between. This CDR3 is 16 amino acids long. The germline gives CDR1 KGHDR, CDR2 SFDVKD. The CDR3 is CATSDPADIQPYEQYF. The CDR3 region has the DNA TGTGCCACCAGTGACCCCGCGGACATTCAACCCTACGAGCAGTACTTC.

The chain carries TRBV2 and TRBJ1-2; the D gene is possibly TRBD1 (6 bases). This CDR3 contains 15 residues. The germline V gene has CDR1 SNHLY and CDR2 FYNNEI. Trimming took 2 bases from V and 5 from J, leaving 15 bases between them. The CDR3 reads CASSERPGAGYGYTF. The CDR3 DNA reads TGTGCCAGCAGTGAAAGGCCGGGGGCGGGATATGGCTACACCTTC.

The V and J genes are TRBV6-4 and TRBJ2-3; D is perhaps TRBD1 (6 bases). Germline V gene lookup returns CDR1 MRHNA and CDR2 SNTAGT. The CDR3 loop spans 15 amino acids. V was cut by 2 bases and J by 4 bases, with 13 bases left in between. This CDR3 reads CASSDGPGASDTQYF. CDR3 coding DNA: TGTGCCAGCAGTGACGGGCCAGGGGCCTCAGATACGCAGTATTTT.

V usage is TRBV5-1 and J usage is TRBJ2-1, with 11 bases identical to TRBD2. The V gene's germline CDR1 is SGHRS and CDR2 YFSETQ. Trimming removed 3 bases from V and 4 bases from J; junction bases left unmatched: 6. The CDR3 is 16 amino acids. The CDR3 spells CASSSGLAVGYNEQFF. In DNA, the CDR3 is TGCGCCAGCAGCTCGGGACTAGCGGTGGGATACAATGAGCAGTTCTTC. Supplemented by reference TRBV5-1 and TRBJ2-1, the full variable domain reads KAGVTQTPRYLIKTRGQQVTLSCSPISGHRSVSWYQQTPGQGLQFLFEYFSETQRNKGNFPGRFSGRQFSNSRSEMNVSTLELGDSALYLCASSSGLAVGYNEQFFGPGTRLTVL.

V is TRBV7-3 and J is TRBJ2-5; D gene uncertain. The CDR3 contains 13 residues. Germline CDR1 and CDR2: SGHTA and FQGTGA. V lost 3 bases and J lost 5, with 10 bases in between. The CDR3 nucleotides are TGTGCCAGCAGCTTTGGGTTGAGGGAGACCCAGTACTTC. As protein: CASSFGLRETQYF. The full variable domain, rest sourced from reference TRBV7-3 and TRBJ2-5, is GAGVSQTPSNKVTEKGKYVELRCDPISGHTALYWYRQSLGQGPEFLIYFQGTGAADDSGLPNDRFFAVRPEGSVSTLKIQRTERGDSAVYLCASSFGLRETQYFGPGTRLLVL.

CDR3 DNA: TGTGCCACCAGCCCGGGACTAATTCCTCCGTCCTACAATGAGCAGTTCTTC. Amino acid sequence: CATSPGLIPPSYNEQFF. This sequence joins TRBV24-1 and TRBJ2-1, with TRBD2 matching 7 bases. This CDR3 spans 17 amino acids. Germline lookup yields CDR1 KGHDR and CDR2 SFDVKD. V was clipped by 7 bases and J by 1 base; unmatched bases: 12.

This clone has more than one count but fewer than ten. V is TRBV5-4 and J is TRBJ1-2, with 8 bases fitting TRBD1. Germline CDR1 is SGHNT and CDR2 is YYREEE (reference sequence). This CDR3 region has 15 residues. V shed 0 bases and J 4 bases; nucleotides not matched to a gene: 5. The CDR3 DNA follows: TGTGCCAGCAGCTTGGGTGGACAGGGCATCTATGGCTACACCTTC. This translates into CASSLGGQGIYGYTF.

This chain joins TRBV6-2 or TRBV6-3 and TRBJ2-1, with 11 bases that match TRBD2. The CDR3 sequence is 14 residues long. Trimming at V came to 5 bases and at J to 12 bases, leaving 9 bases not matched to a gene. Germline values: CDR1 MNHEY, CDR2 SVGEGT. CDR3 residues: CASSRGTSGPGQFF. CDR3 DNA: TGTGCCAGCAGTCGGGGGACTAGCGGACCGGGGCAGTTCTTC.

The rearrangement joins TRBV6-1 to TRBJ1-2, with unresolved D. The CDR3 runs 16 residues. Trimming pared 0 bases from V and 1 base from J, leaving 12 bases between. CDR1 is MNHNS, CDR2 SASEGT, per germline. Here the CDR3 reads CASSEAMGALNYGYTF. As DNA, the CDR3 is TGTGCCAGCAGTGAAGCGATGGGAGCCCTTAACTATGGCTACACCTTC.

This clone was seen a single time. The gene calls are TRBV7-8 and TRBJ2-7; 10 nucleotides agree with TRBD2. The CDR3 contains 16 residues. Germline loops: CDR1 SGHVS, CDR2 FQNEAQ. V lost 1 base and J lost 6; bases outside the gene matches: 9. CDR3 nucleotides: TGTGCCAGCAGCTTAGGACCAGCGGGAGGGCCGTCCGAGCAGTACTTC. Translating it yields CASSLGPAGGPSEQYF.

This clone has a single count. This chain uses TRBV7-9 with TRBJ1-4; possible D gene TRBD1, 5 bases. V was trimmed by 11 bases and J by 1 base, leaving 11 bases between them. The CDR3 has 13 amino acids. Germline V gives CDR1 SEHNR, CDR2 FQNEAQ (reference sequence). Here the CDR3 reads CACQGGTNEKLFF. The CDR3 region has the DNA TGTGCCTGTCAGGGAGGAACTAATGAAAAACTGTTTTTT.

The genes are TRBV27 and TRBJ1-5; D might be TRBD1 (5 bases). Germline lookup yields CDR1 MNHEY and CDR2 SMNVEV (reference sequence). This CDR3 is 15 amino acids long. The V end was cut by 5 bases, the J end by 7 bases, with 18 bases between. The CDR3 nucleotides are TGTGCCAGCAGTCCCGGGGGGGGTGGAATGCAGCCCCAGCATTTT. This gives the protein CASSPGGGGMQPQHF.

This clone was found once. The V call is TRBV19, the J call TRBJ1-1; D gene uncertain. CDR1 is LNHDA, CDR2 SQIVND, per germline (reference sequence). The V end was cut by 2 bases, the J end by 0 bases, with 16 bases between. This CDR3 is 17 amino acids long. CDR3 nucleotide sequence: TGTGCCAGTAGTATACAACCCCGAGGCCTCATGAACACTGAAGCTTTCTTT. Translation gives CASSIQPRGLMNTEAFF.